The next 22 T cell receptor beta chains were all read from a single sample in a study of T-cell memory formation after mild COVID-19. TCRdb itself ran the 5' RACE reads through MiXCR, one entry per CDR3 protein. The sample has some 200,000 distinct CDR3 sequences; 20% to 25% are singletons. Sequencing was performed on PBMCs or a T cell subset sorted from them (not recorded which). The source is an adult woman who had mild COVID-19 (a few samples of this study predate the infection). Cell type and time point are not known.

This clonotype occurred a few times. This CDR3 is CATSGPRTAYEQYF. CDR3 sequence (DNA): TGTGCCACCAGCGGACCTCGGACCGCCTACGAGCAGTACTTC. The V call is TRBV15, the J call TRBJ2-7; D gene unclear. Trimming removed 5 bases from V and 2 bases from J, with 13 bases in between. CDR3 size: 14 residues. CDR1 is LNHNV, CDR2 YYDKDF, per germline (reference sequence).

This clonotype was observed a few times. This chain links TRBV4-1 with TRBJ2-7; D perhaps matches TRBD2 (6 bases). This CDR3 comprises 15 residues. V lost 0 bases and J 3 bases, leaving 12 bases between the germline ends. CDR1 MGHRA and CDR2 YSYEKL come from the germline V gene. CDR3 sequence (DNA): TGCGCCAGCAGCCAAGACTGGGGGGACCACTACGAGCAGTACTTC. It is translated as CASSQDWGDHYEQYF.

The V and J genes are TRBV12-3 or TRBV12-4 and TRBJ2-5, with D maybe TRBD1 (6 bases). The CDR3 length is 16 residues. Trimming removed 6 bases from V and 1 base from J, with 18 bases in between. Here the CDR3 DNA reads TGTGCCAGCAGCTACTTATTGGACAGCATCCAAGAGACCCAGTACTTC. This codes for CASSYLLDSIQETQYF.

The chain uses TRBV27 and TRBJ2-1; tentative D call: TRBD2 (5 bases). The V gene's germline CDR1 is MNHEY and CDR2 SMNVEV (reference sequence). The CDR3 is 16 amino acids. V shed 3 bases and J shed 6 bases, with 18 bases lying between them. The CDR3 spells CASSFVTTGEPNEQFF. The CDR3 nucleotides read TGTGCCAGCAGTTTCGTGACGACCGGGGAACCCAATGAGCAGTTCTTC.

A few counts support this clonotype. This chain uses TRBV15 with TRBJ2-7; D possibly corresponds to TRBD2 (5 bases). Germline V lookup: CDR1 LNHNV, CDR2 YYDKDF (reference sequence). Trimming shortened V by 0 bases and J by 5 bases, and 17 bases separated the two germline ends. The length of the CDR3 is 16 residues. For the CDR3, the DNA is TGTGCCACCAGCAGAGATTGGCGGGTCCATTCCGACGAGCAGTACTTC. Its translation is CATSRDWRVHSDEQYF.

The gene calls are TRBV4-3 and TRBJ1-4; D is perhaps TRBD1 (5 bases). V lost 1 base and J lost 6, with 9 bases in between. The CDR3 has 14 residues. Germline assignment: CDR1 LGHNA and CDR2 YSLEER. Here the CDR3 reads CASSQVGRDEKLFF. The CDR3 DNA reads as TGCGCCAGCAGCCAAGTGGGCAGGGATGAAAAACTGTTTTTT.

This chain links TRBV7-9 with TRBJ2-7, with 9 bases lining up with TRBD1. This CDR3 is 14 amino acids long. The J segment lost 6 bases and the V segment lost 5 bases, leaving 8 bases of the junction unmatched. Per germline, CDR1 SEHNR and CDR2 FQNEAQ (reference sequence). The CDR3 sequence: CASSPGTGNAEQYF. In DNA, the CDR3 is TGTGCCAGCAGCCCGGGGACAGGGAATGCCGAGCAGTACTTC.

The J gene is TRBJ2-4, the V gene TRBV12-3 or TRBV12-4; weak D call: TRBD1 (5 bases). The germline V and J ends were trimmed by 2 bases and 0 bases, with 8 bases remaining between them. This CDR3 region has 15 residues. The chain's CDR3 is CASSLQGPAKNIQYF. CDR3 sequence (DNA): TGTGCCAGCAGTTTACAGGGCCCAGCCAAAAACATTCAGTACTTC.

V usage is TRBV7-9 and J usage is TRBJ2-3, with TRBD1 matching 7 bases. The CDR3 contains 13 residues. In germline, CDR1 is SEHNR, CDR2 FQNEAQ (reference sequence). V lost 1 base to trimming and J lost 8 bases; unmatched junction nucleotides: 3. In DNA, the CDR3 is TGTGCCAGCAGCTTAGGACAGGGAGCTACGCAGTATTTT. It is translated as CASSLGQGATQYF.

This clonotype was counted only a few times. The V and J genes are TRBV7-9 and TRBJ2-7, with 11 nucleotides matching TRBD2. The CDR3 consists of 15 residues. The germline V gene encodes CDR1 SEHNR and CDR2 FQNEAQ (reference sequence). The J segment lost 5 bases and the V segment lost 1 base, leaving 4 bases of the junction unmatched. CDR3 loop: CASSLVSGRAHEQYF. DNA for the CDR3: TGTGCCAGCAGCTTAGTTAGCGGGAGGGCCCACGAGCAGTACTTC.

This rearrangement joins TRBV6-6 to TRBJ2-1; the match to TRBD2 covers 7 bases. CDR3 length: 14 residues. Trimming removed 4 bases from V and 8 bases from J; junction bases left unmatched: 8. Germline assignment: CDR1 MNHNY and CDR2 SVGAGI (reference sequence). CDR3 coding DNA: TGTGCCAGCAGTTCGGGAGCGGGAAGTGATGAGCAGTTCTTC. Translating it yields CASSSGAGSDEQFF.

The rearrangement joins TRBV11-2 to TRBJ2-1; D ambiguous. V lost 5 bases and J lost 8, with 7 bases in between. Germline V gives CDR1 SGHAT, CDR2 FQNNGV. CDR3 length: 11 residues. In DNA form, the CDR3 reads TGTGCCAGCAGCGCGACGGATGAGCAGTTCTTC. This sequence encodes CASSATDEQFF. Based on the CDR3 plus reference TRBV11-2 and TRBJ2-1, the full variable domain is EAGVAQSPRYKIIEKRQSVAFWCNPISGHATLYWYQQILGQGPKLLIQFQNNGVVDDSQLPKDRFSAERLKGVDSTLKIQPAKLEDSAVYLCASSATDEQFFGPGTRLTVL.

This clonotype was counted a few times. The rearrangement joins TRBV29-1 to TRBJ1-1; no reliable D call. Trimming removed 6 bases at V and 4 bases at J, with 15 bases between. Looked up from germline, CDR1 is SQVTM and CDR2 is ANQGSEA. CDR3 length: 13 residues. In nucleotides, the CDR3 is TGCAGCGTCTTTGCGAGGTTGAGCACTGAAGCTTTCTTT. Amino acid sequence: CSVFARLSTEAFF.

This clonotype was seen a handful of times. V usage is TRBV6-1 and J usage is TRBJ2-3; a weak D match, TRBD2 (6 bases). Germline CDR1 MNHNS, CDR2 SASEGT. CDR3 length: 15 residues. V was pared by 7 bases and J by 1 base, with 15 bases between. Here the CDR3 reads CASIPGVGGTDTQYF. CDR3 coding DNA: TGTGCCAGCATACCGGGGGTAGGAGGCACAGATACGCAGTATTTT.

The rearrangement joins TRBV5-6 to TRBJ2-1, with D possibly TRBD2 on 6 matching bases. Germline lookup yields CDR1 SGHDT and CDR2 YYEEEE. Trimming pared 0 bases from V and 6 bases from J, leaving 13 bases between. This CDR3 is built from 15 residues. CDR3 bases: TGTGCCAGCAGCTTGGCCGCGGGACCCCCCAATGAGCAGTTCTTC. Translated: CASSLAAGPPNEQFF.

V usage is TRBV5-5 and J usage is TRBJ2-7; tentative D call: TRBD2 (5 bases). The V gene's germline CDR1 is SGHKS and CDR2 YYEKEE (reference sequence). The V end was cut by 3 bases, the J end by 4 bases, with 11 bases between. This CDR3 has 13 residues. CDR3 in amino acids: CASSSGMKYEQYF. CDR3 nucleotide sequence: TGTGCCAGCAGCTCCGGGATGAAATACGAGCAGTACTTC.

The CDR3 DNA follows: TGTGCCAGCAGCGCGGGACTAGCGGGAACGAATGAGCAGTTCTTC. Its protein is CASSAGLAGTNEQFF. The chain has TRBV9 and TRBJ2-1; 13 bases match TRBD2. CDR1 and CDR2 from the germline V gene are SGDLS and YYNGEE. Trimming cost V 3 bases and J 7 bases; bases outside gene matches: 4. The CDR3 has 15 amino acids.

This clonotype has a handful of counts. The V call is TRBV12-3 or TRBV12-4, the J call TRBJ1-3; D gene unclear. The CDR3 is made up of 12 amino acids. Trimming took 3 bases from V and 4 from J, leaving 4 bases between them. The CDR3 reads CASSFTGNTIYF. The CDR3 region has the DNA TGTGCCAGCAGTTTTACCGGAAACACCATATATTTT.

This clonotype was seen a handful of times. This chain connects TRBV12-5 to TRBJ2-3, with D possibly TRBD2 on 5 matching bases. The CDR3 totals 12 residues. The V and J ends lost 5 bases and 4 bases respectively, with 7 bases between them. Germline V gene lookup returns CDR1 LGHNT and CDR2 FRNRAP. As DNA, the CDR3 is TGTGCTAGTGGTGAGGGCGCAGATACGCAGTATTTT. Residues: CASGEGADTQYF.

The V gene is TRBV7-8, the J gene TRBJ2-5, with 7 bases that match TRBD2. The CDR3 totals 17 residues. Trimming took 2 bases from V and 5 from J; bases not matched to a gene: 14. The germline V gene encodes CDR1 SGHVS and CDR2 FQNEAQ. Here the CDR3 DNA reads TGTGCCAGCAGCTTACCCCCTCAGCGGGGCTCCGGGGAGACCCAGTACTTC. Translation: CASSLPPQRGSGETQYF. The full variable domain, its missing parts supplied by reference TRBV7-8 and TRBJ2-5, is GAGVSQSPRYKVAKRGQDVALRCDPISGHVSLFWYQQALGQGPEFLTYFQNEAQLDKSGLPSDRFFAERPEGSVSTLKIQRTQQEDSAVYLCASSLPPQRGSGETQYFGPGTRLLVL.

This clonotype occurred a few times. At one boundary the junction diverges from the germline segment, which might be a read error. The rearrangement uses TRBV7-9 and TRBJ2-1; D is ambiguous. The CDR3 sequence is 11 residues long. Germline CDR1 SEHNR, CDR2 FQNEAQ (reference sequence). The CDR3 spells CASSLYSEQFF. The DNA of the CDR3 is TGTGCCAGCAGCTTATACAGTGAGCAGTTCTTC.

This chain links TRBV10-3 with TRBJ2-2, with TRBD1 matching over 9 bases. Germline-derived CDR1 and CDR2 are ENHRY and SYGVKD. The length of the CDR3 is 16 residues. With 2 bases clipped from V and 6 bases from J, the junction kept 7 bases outside the gene matches. The DNA of the CDR3 is TGTGCCATCAGTGAGACGGACAGGGGAATTGCCGGGGAGCTGTTTTTT. It codes for CAISETDRGIAGELFF.